This note documents a single T cell receptor (beta chain) sequence. CDR3 length: 15 residues. Trimming shortened V by 4 bases and J by 4 bases, and 13 bases separated the two germline ends. Looked up from germline, CDR1 is LGHDT and CDR2 is YNNKEL (reference sequence). This record comes from a study of Ad26.COV2.S vaccination and SARS-CoV-2 variants. The treatment is: around 19 received Ad26.COV2.S at low or high dose, single or two shots; about five received placebo; per-sample allocation not given. Repertoires come from day 63 after the first vaccine or placebo injection. Generated by immunoSEQ multiplex PCR, the TCRdb table keeps only in-frame clones and is missing some. Here the sample spans approximately 400,000 clones, 80% to 90% being singletons.

This rearrangement joins TRBV3-1 (or the pseudogene TRBV3-2) to TRBJ2-2; D tentatively fits TRBD1 or TRBD2 (6 bases each). The specimen was peripheral blood, collected in a trial of Ad26.COV2.S vaccine versus placebo. The sequence came from a person between 18 and 65 years old who received the Ad26.COV2.S COVID-19 vaccine or a placebo. The CDR3 here is CASSPLRGPTGELFF. CDR3 bases: TGTGCCAGCAGCCCCCTTCGGGGGCCCACCGGGGAGCTGTTTTTT.